This T cell receptor (beta chain) was retrieved from a study of T-cell reconstitution after alpha-beta-depleted transplantation in children. The study's findings and limits: One year after transplant, T-cell counts and diversity came mostly from newly produced T cells.

The CDR3 sequence is 13 residues long. Trimming removed 3 bases at V and 7 bases at J, with 13 bases between. Germline V gene sequence: CDR1 LGHNA, CDR2 YSLEER. Unique molecular identifiers were incorporated when the TCRbeta library was constructed. TCRdb re-derived calls from the PCR reads in MiXCR, one entry per CDR3 protein. This sample has some 200,000 distinct CDR3 sequences, with about 8.4% found just once. Comment on this clonotype: Its antigen is not identified.

The gene calls are TRBV4-3 and TRBJ2-7, with D possibly being TRBD2 (5 bases). The origin of this receptor is a male patient between 2 and 10 years old who had a stem cell transplant for acute myeloid leukemia, so the T cells may come from the graft donor. The material sequenced was PBMCs, mostly from graft donor cells, taken 360 days after TCRalphabeta/CD19-depleted stem cell transplant. This CDR3 reads CASSQVRGQEQYF. The CDR3 nucleotides read TGCGCCAGCAGCCAGGTACGGGGTCAGGAGCAGTACTTC.